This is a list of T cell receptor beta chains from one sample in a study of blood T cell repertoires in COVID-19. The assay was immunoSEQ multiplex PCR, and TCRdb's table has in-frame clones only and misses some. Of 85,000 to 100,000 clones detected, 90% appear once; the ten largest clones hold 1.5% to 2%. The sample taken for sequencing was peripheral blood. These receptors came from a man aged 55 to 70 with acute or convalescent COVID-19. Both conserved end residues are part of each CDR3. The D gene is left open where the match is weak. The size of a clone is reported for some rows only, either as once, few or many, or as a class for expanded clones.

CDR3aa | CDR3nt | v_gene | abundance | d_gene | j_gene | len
CASTTPGFTDTQYF | TGTGCCAGTACCACGCCAGGGTTCACAGATACGCAGTATTTT | TRBV19 | . | . | TRBJ2-3 | 14
CASSFGGANQPQHF | TGTGCCAGCAGCTTCGGTGGAGCGAATCAGCCCCAGCATTTT | TRBV5-4 | . | . | TRBJ1-5 | 14
CASSTGGAGYSNQPQHF | TGTGCCAGCAGCACAGGGGGCGCGGGGTATAGCAATCAGCCCCAGCATTTT | TRBV27 | . | TRBD1 | TRBJ1-5 | 17
CASRNPGEGEKLFF | TGTGCCAGCAGAAACCCAGGGGAGGGTGAAAAACTGTTTTTT | TRBV28 | . | . | TRBJ1-4 | 14
CASLLGDRINEQFF | TGTGCCAGCCTCCTAGGGGACAGAATCAATGAGCAGTTCTTC | TRBV5-8 | . | TRBD1 | TRBJ2-1 | 14
CASSLQGAGDSEAFF | TGCGCCAGCAGCCTCCAGGGGGCAGGGGATAGTGAAGCTTTCTTT | TRBV5-1 | . | TRBD1 | TRBJ1-1 | 15
CASRSQDLNTEAFF | TGTGCCAGCAGATCACAGGATCTCAACACTGAAGCTTTCTTT | TRBV27 | many | . | TRBJ1-1 | 14
CASSLNYSPGDSPLHF | TGTGCCAGCAGTTTAAATTATTCCCCGGGAGATTCACCCCTCCACTTT | TRBV27 | . | . | TRBJ1-6 | 16
CASSARDRGNYGYTF | TGTGCCAGCAGCGCTAGGGACAGGGGTAACTATGGCTACACCTTC | TRBV9 | . | TRBD1 | TRBJ1-2 | 15
CASSSSGTGLYGYTF | TGTGCCAGCAGCTCGTCCGGGACAGGGCTCTATGGCTACACCTTC | TRBV7-2 | . | TRBD1 | TRBJ1-2 | 15
CASSKRSGGETQYF | TGTGCCAGCTCGAAACGCAGCGGGGGAGAGACCCAGTACTTC | TRBV25-1 | . | TRBD2 | TRBJ2-5 | 14
CASSLGGQAGHKTIYF | TGTGCCAGCAGCTTGGGGGGACAGGCTGGGCACAAAACCATATATTTT | TRBV5-4 | . | TRBD1 | TRBJ1-3 | 16
CASSLGSPEYQETQYF | TGTGCCAGCAGCTTAGGGTCCCCGGAGTACCAAGAGACCCAGTACTTC | TRBV7-9 | . | . | TRBJ2-5 | 16
CASSPLEGSYTEAFF | TGTGCCAGCTCACCACTGGAGGGGAGTTACACTGAAGCTTTCTTT | TRBV18 | . | . | TRBJ1-1 | 15
CASSLGGYNEQFF | TGTGCCAGCAGCTTGGGCGGTTACAATGAGCAGTTCTTC | TRBV5-5 | once | . | TRBJ2-1 | 13
CASSEGRGGTGELFF | TGTGCCAGCAGTGAAGGGCGGGGTGGCACCGGGGAGCTGTTTTTT | TRBV2 | . | . | TRBJ2-2 | 15
CASSPPGTGNYEQYF | TGTGCCAGCTCACCACCCGGGACAGGGAACTACGAGCAGTACTTC | TRBV18 | . | TRBD1 | TRBJ2-7 | 15
CAWRKGTPNTEAFF | TGTGCCTGGAGGAAGGGGACACCGAACACTGAAGCTTTCTTT | TRBV30 | . | . | TRBJ1-1 | 14
CAWSATVHLGYTF | TGTGCCTGGAGCGCTACAGTGCACCTTGGCTACACCTTC | TRBV30 | . | . | TRBJ1-2 | 13
CASSPIRDRGTGELFF | TGTGCCAGCTCACCGATCCGGGACAGGGGAACCGGGGAGCTGTTTTTT | TRBV18 | . | TRBD1 | TRBJ2-2 | 16
CAWRGRGAGNEKLFF | TGTGCCTGGAGGGGACGGGGGGCTGGTAATGAAAAACTGTTTTTT | TRBV30 | . | . | TRBJ1-4 | 15
CASSSEGAIGYTF | TGTGCCAGCTCGTCGGAGGGGGCAATTGGCTACACCTTC | TRBV2 | . | TRBD1 | TRBJ1-2 | 13
CASKPLGGGAHQYF | TGTGCCAGCAAACCTCTCGGTGGAGGGGCCCACCAGTACTTC | TRBV2 | . | . | TRBJ2-7 | 14
CASSFQRGQETQYF | TGTGCCAGCAGCTTTCAGCGGGGGCAAGAGACCCAGTACTTC | TRBV7-2 | . | TRBD2 | TRBJ2-5 | 14
CASSPGGLYYGYTF | TGTGCCAGCTCCCCGGGAGGGCTATACTATGGCTACACCTTC | TRBV18 | few | . | TRBJ1-2 | 14
CASSQDQGLAGYYEQYF | TGTGCCAGCAGCCAAGATCAAGGACTAGCGGGGTATTACGAGCAGTACTTC | TRBV4-2 | . | TRBD2 | TRBJ2-7 | 17
CASSLATGPNTEAFF | TGCGCCAGCAGCTTGGCCACAGGCCCGAACACTGAAGCTTTCTTT | TRBV5-1 | . | . | TRBJ1-1 | 15
CASMRTGYNYGYTF | TGTGCCAGCATGCGGACAGGGTATAACTATGGCTACACCTTC | TRBV2 | . | TRBD1 | TRBJ1-2 | 14
CAWSGPALNQPQHF | TGTGCCTGGAGTGGGCCAGCGCTAAATCAGCCCCAGCATTTT | TRBV30 | . | . | TRBJ1-5 | 14
CASSFRNWDSEAFF | TGTGCCAGCAGCTTTCGTAACTGGGACAGTGAAGCTTTCTTT | TRBV7-2 | . | TRBD1 | TRBJ1-1 | 14
CASSYSNRYYNSPLHF | TGTGCCAGCAGTTACTCGAACAGATATTATAATTCACCCCTCCACTTT | TRBV6-5 | once | . | TRBJ1-6 | 16
CASSLKGGTEAFF | TGTGCCAGCAGTTTGAAAGGGGGCACTGAAGCTTTCTTT | TRBV5-6 | . | . | TRBJ1-1 | 13
CACQQGSGNTIYF | TGTGCCTGCCAACAGGGCTCTGGAAACACCATATATTTT | TRBV6-5 | . | . | TRBJ1-3 | 13
CASSGQDFTLNTEAFF | TGTGCCAGCAGTGGACAGGATTTTACTTTGAACACTGAAGCTTTCTTT | TRBV2 | . | . | TRBJ1-1 | 16
CASSDGVGDRRPYTF | TGTGCCAGCAGTGACGGAGTGGGAGACAGGAGGCCCTACACCTTC | TRBV6-4 | . | . | TRBJ1-2 | 15
CASSSRSGTGSSPLHF | TGTGCCAGCAGCTCGAGATCCGGGACAGGATCTTCACCCCTCCACTTT | TRBV7-2 | . | TRBD1 | TRBJ1-6 | 16
CASSLARARSDGYTF | TGTGCCAGCAGCTTAGCGCGGGCCCGAAGTGATGGCTACACCTTC | TRBV7-9 | . | . | TRBJ1-2 | 15
CASSRSDRSHGYTF | TGTGCCAGCTCCCGCTCAGACAGATCCCATGGCTACACCTTC | TRBV18 | . | . | TRBJ1-2 | 14
CASSPQGGAGTDTQYF | TGTGCCAGCAGCCCACAAGGGGGCGCAGGCACAGATACGCAGTATTTT | TRBV7-9 | once | TRBD1 | TRBJ2-3 | 16
CASSPGQATDTQYF | TGCGCCAGCAGCCCCGGACAGGCGACAGATACGCAGTATTTT | TRBV5-1 | . | TRBD1 | TRBJ2-3 | 14
CATRGRLAGAVSSYNEQFF | TGTGCCACCAGGGGAAGACTAGCGGGGGCCGTAAGCTCCTACAATGAGCAGTTCTTC | TRBV15 | . | TRBD2 | TRBJ2-1 | 19
CASSLDQYQPQHF | TGTGCCAGCAGCTTGGATCAATATCAGCCCCAGCATTTT | TRBV5-4 | . | . | TRBJ1-5 | 13
CASSRLETQYF | TGTGCCAGCTCTAGATTAGAGACCCAGTACTTC | TRBV2 | . | . | TRBJ2-5 | 11
CATSRVLYGYTF | TGCGCCACCTCGCGTGTCCTGTATGGCTACACCTTC | TRBV10-2 | . | . | TRBJ1-2 | 12
CASSLAGTGNTIYF | TGTGCCAGCAGCTTAGCCGGGACTGGAAACACCATATATTTT | TRBV7-6 | once | . | TRBJ1-3 | 14
CASTRQGVTEAFF | TGTGCCAGCACTAGACAGGGTGTCACTGAAGCTTTCTTT | TRBV7-2 | . | TRBD1 | TRBJ1-1 | 13
CASSEQGRGPLF | TGTGCCAGCAGTGAGCAGGGTAGGGGTCCCCTTTTT | TRBV6-1 | . | . | TRBJ1-1 | 12
CASSSSGWGGSTDTQYF | TGTGCCAGCAGCTCCTCCGGATGGGGGGGGTCCACAGATACGCAGTATTTT | TRBV13 | . | TRBD2 | TRBJ2-3 | 17
CASSYSIIGDRGCFGGNTIYF | TGTGCCAGCAGTTACTCGATTATAGGGGACAGGGGGTGTTTCGGTGGAAACACCATATATTTT | TRBV6-2/TRBV6-3 | . | TRBD1 | TRBJ1-3 | 21
CASGGQGYSPLHF | TGTGCCAGCGGGGGACAGGGTTATTCACCCCTCCACTTT | TRBV18 | . | TRBD1 | TRBJ1-6 | 13
CASSRGGGAKGAGYTF | TGTGCCAGCAGCCGCGGGGGAGGGGCAAAAGGGGCTGGCTACACCTTC | TRBV28 | . | . | TRBJ1-2 | 16